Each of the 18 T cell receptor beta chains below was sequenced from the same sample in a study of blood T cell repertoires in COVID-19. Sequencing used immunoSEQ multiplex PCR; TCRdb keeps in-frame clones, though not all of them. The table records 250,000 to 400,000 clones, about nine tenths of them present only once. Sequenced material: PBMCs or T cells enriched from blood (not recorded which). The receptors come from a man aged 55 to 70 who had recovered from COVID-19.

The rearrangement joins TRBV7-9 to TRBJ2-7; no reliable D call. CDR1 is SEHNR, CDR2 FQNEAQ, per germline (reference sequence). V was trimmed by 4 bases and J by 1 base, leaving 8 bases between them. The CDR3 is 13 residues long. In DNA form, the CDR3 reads TGTGCCAGCAGCTGGGCCCAGTCCTACGAGCAGTACTTC. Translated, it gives CASSWAQSYEQYF.

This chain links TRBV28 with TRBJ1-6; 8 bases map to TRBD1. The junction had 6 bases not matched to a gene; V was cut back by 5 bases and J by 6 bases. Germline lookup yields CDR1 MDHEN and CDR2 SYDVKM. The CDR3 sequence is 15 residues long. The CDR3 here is CASSPATGANSPLHF. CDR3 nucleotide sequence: TGTGCCAGCAGTCCGGCGACAGGGGCTAATTCACCCCTCCACTTT.

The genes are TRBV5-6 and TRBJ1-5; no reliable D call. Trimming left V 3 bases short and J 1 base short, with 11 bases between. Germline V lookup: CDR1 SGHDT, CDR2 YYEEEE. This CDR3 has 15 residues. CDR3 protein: CASSSFSGSNQPQHF. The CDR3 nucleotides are TGTGCCAGCAGCTCCTTTTCGGGGAGCAATCAGCCCCAGCATTTT.

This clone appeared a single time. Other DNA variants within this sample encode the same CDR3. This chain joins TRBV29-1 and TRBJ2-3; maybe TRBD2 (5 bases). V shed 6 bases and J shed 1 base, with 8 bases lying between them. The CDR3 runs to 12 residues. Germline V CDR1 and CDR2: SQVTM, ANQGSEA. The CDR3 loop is CSVLRGTDTQYF. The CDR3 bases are TGCAGCGTGCTGAGGGGCACAGATACGCAGTATTTT.

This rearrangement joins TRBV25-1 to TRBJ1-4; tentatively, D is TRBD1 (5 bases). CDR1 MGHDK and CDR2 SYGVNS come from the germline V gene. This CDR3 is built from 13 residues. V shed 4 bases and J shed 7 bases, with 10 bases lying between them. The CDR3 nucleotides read TGTGCCAGCAGTGGGGCCCAGGGTGAAAAACTGTTTTTT. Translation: CASSGAQGEKLFF.

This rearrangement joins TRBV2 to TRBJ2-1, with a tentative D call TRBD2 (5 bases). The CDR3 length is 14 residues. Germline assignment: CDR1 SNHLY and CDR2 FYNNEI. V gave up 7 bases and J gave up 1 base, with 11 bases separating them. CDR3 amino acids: CASTRDGSYNEQFF. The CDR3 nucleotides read TGTGCCAGCACCCGGGATGGGTCCTACAATGAGCAGTTCTTC.

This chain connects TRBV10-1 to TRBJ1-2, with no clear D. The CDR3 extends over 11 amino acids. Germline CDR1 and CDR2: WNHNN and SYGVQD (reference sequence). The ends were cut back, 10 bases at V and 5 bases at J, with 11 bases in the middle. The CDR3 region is CATRPGYGYTF. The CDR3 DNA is TGCGCCACCAGGCCCGGGTATGGCTACACCTTC.

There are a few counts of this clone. The CDR3 nucleotides read TGTGCCAGCAGTGAATTAGGTATAGGTACAGTTGAAGCTTTCTTT. It encodes CASSELGIGTVEAFF. The chain is built from TRBV25-1 and TRBJ1-1; D ambiguous. The CDR3 has 15 residues. Trimming shortened V by 1 base and J by 7 bases, and 16 bases separated the two germline ends. The V gene's germline CDR1 is MGHDK and CDR2 SYGVNS.

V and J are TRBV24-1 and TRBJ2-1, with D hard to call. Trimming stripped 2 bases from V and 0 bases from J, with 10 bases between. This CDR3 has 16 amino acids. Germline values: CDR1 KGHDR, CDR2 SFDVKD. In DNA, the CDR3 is TGTGCCACCAGTGATTCGACTCCCTTCTCCTACAATGAGCAGTTCTTC. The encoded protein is CATSDSTPFSYNEQFF.

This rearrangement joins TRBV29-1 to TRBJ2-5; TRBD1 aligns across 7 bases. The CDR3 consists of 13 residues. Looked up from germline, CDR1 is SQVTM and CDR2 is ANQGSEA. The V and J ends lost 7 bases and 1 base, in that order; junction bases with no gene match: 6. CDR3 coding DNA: TGCAGCGCCCTGGGACAGTTCCAAGAGACCCAGTACTTC. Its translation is CSALGQFQETQYF. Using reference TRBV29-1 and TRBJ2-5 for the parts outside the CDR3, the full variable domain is SAVISQKPSRDICQRGTSLTIQCQVDSQVTMMFWYRQQPGQSLTLIATANQGSEATYESGFVIDKFPISRPNLTFSTLTVSNMSPEDSSIYLCSALGQFQETQYFGPGTRLLVL.

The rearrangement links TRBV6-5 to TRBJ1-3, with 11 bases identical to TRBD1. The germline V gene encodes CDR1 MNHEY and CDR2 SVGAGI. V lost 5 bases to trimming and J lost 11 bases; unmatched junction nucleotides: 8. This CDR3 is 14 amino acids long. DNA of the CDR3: TGTGCCAGCAGTCCCCGGGACAGGGGGATCGCCATATATTTT. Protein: CASSPRDRGIAIYF.

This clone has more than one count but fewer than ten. The CDR3 DNA reads TGCGCCAGCAGCTTCGGCGGATCCCGGGAGCCCCAGCATTTT. It translates to CASSFGGSREPQHF. This rearrangement joins TRBV5-1 to TRBJ1-5; D is undetermined. Trimming left V 2 bases short and J 8 bases short, with 14 bases between. The CDR3 extends over 14 amino acids. Germline-derived CDR1 and CDR2 are SGHRS and YFSETQ.

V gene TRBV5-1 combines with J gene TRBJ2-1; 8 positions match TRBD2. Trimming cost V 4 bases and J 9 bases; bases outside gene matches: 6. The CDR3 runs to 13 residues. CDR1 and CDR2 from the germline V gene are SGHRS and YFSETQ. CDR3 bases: TGCGCCAGCAGCAAAATAAGCGGGAGTGAGCAGTTCTTC. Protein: CASSKISGSEQFF. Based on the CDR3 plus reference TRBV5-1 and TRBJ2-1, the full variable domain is KAGVTQTPRYLIKTRGQQVTLSCSPISGHRSVSWYQQTPGQGLQFLFEYFSETQRNKGNFPGRFSGRQFSNSRSEMNVSTLELGDSALYLCASSKISGSEQFFGPGTRLTVL.

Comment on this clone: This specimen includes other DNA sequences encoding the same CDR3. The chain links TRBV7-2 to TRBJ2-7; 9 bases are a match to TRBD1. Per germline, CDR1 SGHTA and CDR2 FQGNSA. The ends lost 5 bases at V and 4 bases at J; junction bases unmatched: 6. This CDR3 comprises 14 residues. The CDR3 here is CASSLGTGRYEQYF. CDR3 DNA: TGTGCCAGCAGCCTGGGGACAGGGCGATACGAGCAGTACTTC.

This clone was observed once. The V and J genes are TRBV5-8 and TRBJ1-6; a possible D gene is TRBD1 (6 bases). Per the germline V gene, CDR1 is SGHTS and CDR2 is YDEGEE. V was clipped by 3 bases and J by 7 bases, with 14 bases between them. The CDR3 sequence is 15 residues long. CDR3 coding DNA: TGTGCCAGCAGCTCGCACAGGGTGAGCAATTCACCCCTCCACTTT. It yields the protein CASSSHRVSNSPLHF.

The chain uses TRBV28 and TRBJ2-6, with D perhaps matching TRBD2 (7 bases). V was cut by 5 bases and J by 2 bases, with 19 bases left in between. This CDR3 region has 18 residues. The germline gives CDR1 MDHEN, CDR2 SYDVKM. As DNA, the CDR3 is TGTGCCAGCAGTCCTCCCCCGGGGGGCACAACTGGGGCCAACGTCCTGACTTTC. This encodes CASSPPPGGTTGANVLTF.

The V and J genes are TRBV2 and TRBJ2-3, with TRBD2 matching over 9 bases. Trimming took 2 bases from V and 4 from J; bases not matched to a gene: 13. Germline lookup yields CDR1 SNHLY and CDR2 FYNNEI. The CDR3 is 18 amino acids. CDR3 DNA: TGTGCCAGCAGTGAAATTGGTGCGGGAGGGGAGGAGGCAGATACGCAGTATTTT. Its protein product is CASSEIGAGGEEADTQYF.

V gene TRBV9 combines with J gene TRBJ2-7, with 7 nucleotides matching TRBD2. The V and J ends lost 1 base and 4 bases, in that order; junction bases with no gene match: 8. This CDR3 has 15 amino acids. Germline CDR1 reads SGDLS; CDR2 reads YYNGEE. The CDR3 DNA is TGTGCCAGCAGCGTACGTGCGGGAGTAGGGTACGAGCAGTACTTC. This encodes CASSVRAGVGYEQYF.